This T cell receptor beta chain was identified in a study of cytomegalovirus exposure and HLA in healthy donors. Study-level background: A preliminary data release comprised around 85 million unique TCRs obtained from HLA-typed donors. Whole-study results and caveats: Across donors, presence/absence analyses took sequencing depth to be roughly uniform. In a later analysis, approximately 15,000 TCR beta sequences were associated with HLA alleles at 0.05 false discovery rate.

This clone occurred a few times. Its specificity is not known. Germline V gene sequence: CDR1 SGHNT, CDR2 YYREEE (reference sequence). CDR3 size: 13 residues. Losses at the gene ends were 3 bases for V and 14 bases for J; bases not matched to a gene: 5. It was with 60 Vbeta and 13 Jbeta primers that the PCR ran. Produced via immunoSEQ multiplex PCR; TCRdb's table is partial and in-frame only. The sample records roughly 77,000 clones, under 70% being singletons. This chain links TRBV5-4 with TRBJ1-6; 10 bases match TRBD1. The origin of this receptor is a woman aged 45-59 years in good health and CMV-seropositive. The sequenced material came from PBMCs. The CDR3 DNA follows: TGTGCCAGCAGCTCAAGTGGGACAGGGGCCCTCCACTTT. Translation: CASSSSGTGALHF.